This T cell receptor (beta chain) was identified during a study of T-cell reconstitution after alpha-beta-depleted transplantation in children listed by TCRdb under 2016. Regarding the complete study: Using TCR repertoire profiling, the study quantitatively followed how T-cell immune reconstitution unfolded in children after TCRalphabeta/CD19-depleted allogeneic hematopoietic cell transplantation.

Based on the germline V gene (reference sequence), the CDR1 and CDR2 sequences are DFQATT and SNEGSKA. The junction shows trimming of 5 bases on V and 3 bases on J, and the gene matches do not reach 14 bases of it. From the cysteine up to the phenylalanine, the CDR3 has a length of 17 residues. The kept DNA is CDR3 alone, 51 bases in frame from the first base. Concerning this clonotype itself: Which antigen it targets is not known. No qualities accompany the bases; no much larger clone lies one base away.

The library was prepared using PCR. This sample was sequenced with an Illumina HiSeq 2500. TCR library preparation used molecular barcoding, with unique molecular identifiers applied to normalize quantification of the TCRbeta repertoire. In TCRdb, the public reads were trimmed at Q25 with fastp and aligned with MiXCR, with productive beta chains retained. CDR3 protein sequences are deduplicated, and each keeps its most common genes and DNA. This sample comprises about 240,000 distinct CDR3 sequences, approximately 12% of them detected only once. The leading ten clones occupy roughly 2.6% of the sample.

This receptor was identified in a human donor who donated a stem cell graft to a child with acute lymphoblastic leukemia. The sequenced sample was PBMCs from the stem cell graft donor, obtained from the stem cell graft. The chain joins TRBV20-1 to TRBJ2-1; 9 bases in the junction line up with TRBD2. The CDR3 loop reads CSALLAPGLALYNEQFF. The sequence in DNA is TGCAGTGCTCTCCTCGCCCCGGGACTAGCACTCTACAATGAGCAGTTCTTC.